This T cell receptor (beta chain) came from a study of blood T cell repertoires in COVID-19. Clones were read by immunoSEQ multiplex PCR, and TCRdb kept only the in-frame ones, dropping some. The sample includes about 350,000 clones, about 90% seen only once; the top ten take roughly 1%. This clone was detected only once. Participant-given clinical history determined each cohort assignment. Recovered Cohort 3 donors showed two negative PCRs, clearance, or symptom resolution. The TCR sequence derives from a woman aged 30 to 39 who had recovered from COVID-19. Sample: PBMCs or T cells enriched from blood (not recorded which).

The CDR3 here is CASSFSRVSRVHEQYF. DNA for the CDR3: TGTGCCAGCAGCTTCTCTCGGGTCAGCAGGGTTCACGAGCAGTACTTC. The rearrangement uses TRBV7-8 and TRBJ2-7, with TRBD1 as a possible D gene (5 bases). Trimming removed 3 bases at V and 5 bases at J, with 20 bases between. The germline CDR1 and CDR2 sequences are SGHVS and FQNEAQ. The length of the CDR3 is 16 residues.